The rows below give T cell receptor beta chains drawn from one sample of a study of T cells in Graves' hyperthyroidism and ophthalmopathy. One entry per CDR3 protein, called by TCRdb with MiXCR from the multiplex PCR reads. Altogether about 840,000 distinct CDR3 sequences are present, 35% to 40% being singletons, with the ten largest covering roughly 8.3%. The sequenced sample consisted of blood. The source of these receptors is a man between 18 and 35 years old with Graves' hyperthyroidism. The CDR3 runs from the conserved cysteine through the conserved F or W. A D gene is named only where the DNA matches it firmly. Some rows have no size entry. The others give once, few or many, or a class for an expanded clone.

j_call,clone_size,v_call,d_call,cdr3_aa,cdr3_nt
TRBJ1-1,many,TRBV7-2,.,CASSLVVGTTEAFF,TGTGCCAGCAGCTTAGTTGTGGGGACCACTGAAGCTTTCTTT
TRBJ1-1,.,TRBV7-8,TRBD1,CASSKQGPEALF,TGTGCCAGCAGTAAACAGGGGCCGGAAGCTCTCTTT
TRBJ2-7,many,TRBV7-6,.,CASSPDRQADEQYF,TGTGCCAGCAGCCCCGACAGACAAGCGGACGAGCAGTACTTC
TRBJ1-6,.,TRBV9,TRBD1,CASSVGTGRESPLHF,TGTGCCAGCAGCGTGGGGACAGGGCGTGAATCACCCCTCCACTTT
TRBJ2-7,.,TRBV7-6,TRBD2,CASSLESGGGGSYEQYF,TGTGCCAGCAGCTTAGAGAGTGGAGGCGGGGGGTCCTACGAGCAGTACTTC
TRBJ1-1,many,TRBV7-9,.,CASSLLPAMNTEAFF,TGTGCCAGCAGCTTATTACCAGCCATGAACACTGAAGCTTTCTTT
TRBJ2-7,.,TRBV5-6,TRBD1,CASSLPLPEQGEYEQYF,TGTGCCAGCAGCTTGCCCCTCCCCGAGCAGGGGGAATACGAGCAGTACTTC
TRBJ2-2,.,TRBV7-3,.,CASSPRAGSTGELFF,TGTGCCAGCAGCCCACGGGCCGGTTCCACCGGGGAGCTGTTTTTT
TRBJ2-3,.,TRBV29-1,.,CSVRTGMEGTDTQYF,TGCAGCGTTCGAACAGGGATGGAGGGCACAGATACGCAGTATTTT
TRBJ2-5,many,TRBV29-1,TRBD1,CSEGQGNQGTQYF,TGCAGCGAGGGACAGGGCAACCAGGGGACCCAGTACTTC
TRBJ1-6,.,TRBV4-1,TRBD1,CASSPEQGPNSPLHF,TGCGCCAGCAGTCCTGAACAGGGGCCGAATTCACCCCTCCACTTT
TRBJ1-2,.,TRBV5-1,.,CASSLRDARNYGYTF,TGCGCCAGCAGCCTCCGGGACGCTCGAAACTATGGCTACACCTTC
TRBJ2-7,few,TRBV6-2/TRBV6-3,.,CASGDVGAYEQYF,TGTGCCAGCGGGGATGTAGGGGCCTACGAGCAGTACTTC
TRBJ1-2,many,TRBV19,.,CATRNPHYGYTF,TGTGCCACCCGGAACCCCCACTATGGCTACACCTTC
TRBJ1-5,.,TRBV10-3,.,CASGLLGGRGGNQPQHF,TGTGCCAGCGGCTTACTGGGGGGCAGGGGTGGCAATCAGCCCCAGCATTTT
TRBJ1-4,.,TRBV20-1,.,CSAMGGGEKLFF,TGCAGTGCTATGGGGGGCGGTGAAAAACTGTTTTTT
TRBJ1-1,.,TRBV10-2,.,CASSETPGAEAFF,TGCGCCAGCAGTGAGACCCCCGGCGCTGAAGCTTTCTTT
TRBJ1-1,many,TRBV7-9,.,CASSLNPWEAFF,TGTGCCAGCAGCTTAAATCCGTGGGAAGCTTTCTTT
TRBJ1-6,.,TRBV14,.,CASSPDRSSSYNSPLHF,TGTGCCAGCAGCCCCGACAGGTCTAGCTCCTATAATTCACCCCTCCACTTT
TRBJ2-5,many,TRBV6-5,TRBD1,CASSGTGIETQYF,TGTGCCAGCAGCGGGACAGGGATTGAGACCCAGTACTTC
TRBJ1-1,few,TRBV12-3/TRBV12-4,.,CASSFREYSNTEAFF,TGTGCCAGCAGTTTCCGTGAATACTCGAACACTGAAGCTTTCTTT
TRBJ1-5,.,TRBV2,TRBD1,CASGEEGASNQPQHF,TGTGCCAGCGGGGAGGAGGGGGCGAGCAATCAGCCCCAGCATTTT
TRBJ1-1,.,TRBV2,.,CASNGLRGGTEAFF,TGTGCCAGCAACGGGCTTCGGGGGGGGACTGAAGCTTTCTTT
TRBJ2-5,.,TRBV12-3/TRBV12-4,.,CASSPQNQETQYF,TGTGCCAGCAGTCCCCAGAACCAAGAGACCCAGTACTTC
TRBJ2-3,.,TRBV5-6,TRBD2,CASSVEGLVGDTQYF,TGTGCCAGCAGCGTAGAAGGACTAGTAGGAGATACGCAGTATTTT
TRBJ1-1,.,TRBV2,TRBD1,CASSPPWGQGNTEAFF,TGTGCCAGCAGTCCCCCGTGGGGACAGGGAAACACTGAAGCTTTCTTT